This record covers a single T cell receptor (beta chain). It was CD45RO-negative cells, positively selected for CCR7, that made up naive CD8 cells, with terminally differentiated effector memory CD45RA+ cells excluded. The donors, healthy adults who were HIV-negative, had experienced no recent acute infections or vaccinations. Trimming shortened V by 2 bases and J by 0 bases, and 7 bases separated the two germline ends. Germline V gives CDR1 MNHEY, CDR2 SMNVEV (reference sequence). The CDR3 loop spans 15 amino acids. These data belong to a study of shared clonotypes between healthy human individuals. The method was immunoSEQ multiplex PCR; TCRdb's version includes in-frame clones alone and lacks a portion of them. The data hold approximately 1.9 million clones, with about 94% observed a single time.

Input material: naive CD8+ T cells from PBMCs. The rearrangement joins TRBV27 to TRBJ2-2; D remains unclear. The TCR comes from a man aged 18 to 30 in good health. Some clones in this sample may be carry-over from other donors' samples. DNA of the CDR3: TGTGCCAGCAGTTTACGGGCACCGAACACCGGGGAGCTGTTTTTT. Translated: CASSLRAPNTGELFF.